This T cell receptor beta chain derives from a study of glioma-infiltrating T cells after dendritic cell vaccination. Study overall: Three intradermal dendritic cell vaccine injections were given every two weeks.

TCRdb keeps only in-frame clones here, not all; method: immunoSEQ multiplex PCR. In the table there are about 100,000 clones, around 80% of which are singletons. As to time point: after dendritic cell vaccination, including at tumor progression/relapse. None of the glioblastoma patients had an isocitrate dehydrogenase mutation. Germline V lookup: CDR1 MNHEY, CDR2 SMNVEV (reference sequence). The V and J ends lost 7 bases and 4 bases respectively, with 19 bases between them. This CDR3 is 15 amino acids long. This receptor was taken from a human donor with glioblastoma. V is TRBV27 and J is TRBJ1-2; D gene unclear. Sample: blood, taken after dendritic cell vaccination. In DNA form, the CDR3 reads TGTGCCAGCATTCTTAGACCGGGAGCAAGCTATGGCTACACCTTC. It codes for CASILRPGASYGYTF.